This T cell receptor beta chain was recorded in a study of identifying expanded T cells in peripheral blood. From germline, CDR1 is SGHVS and CDR2 FQNEAQ. Trimming removed 4 bases from V and 4 bases from J; junction bases left unmatched: 11. The CDR3 is 18 amino acids. The repertoire was sequenced with immunoSEQ multiplex PCR; TCRdb's copy has only in-frame clones and lacks some. The sample contains approximately 120,000 clones, around 89% of which appear only once. As concerns this clone: Its antigen remains unidentified.

Points from the study as a whole: Across healthy donors, higher total template counts meant significantly greater roughly two-week count variance.

Sequences were obtained from blood. The chain employs TRBV7-8 and TRBJ2-7; 15 nucleotides match TRBD2. This clonotype originated in a person between 18 and 75 years old in good health. Written as DNA, the CDR3 is TGTGCCAGCAGCTCCTATCGGACTAGCGGGAGGGCCTCTTACGAGCAGTACTTC. The encoded protein is CASSSYRTSGRASYEQYF.